These T cell receptor beta chains were read from a single sample in a study of cytomegalovirus exposure and HLA in healthy donors. Some clones are missing from TCRdb's copy, which holds only in-frame ones; the method was immunoSEQ multiplex PCR. The table shows under 300,000 clones, with about 66% occurring only once. The sample taken for sequencing was PBMCs. These receptors all stem from a female donor in good health and CMV-seronegative. Each CDR3 is given with its conserved first and last residue. D genes are given only for firm matches. Only part of the rows carry a size: once, few, many, or a class if the clone is expanded.

J: TRBJ1-1
V: TRBV11-2
size: -
D: -
DNA: TGTGCCAGCAGCCCGCGGGCGGACACTGAAGCTTTCTTT
CDR3: CASSPRADTEAFF

J: TRBJ2-1
V: TRBV9
size: few
D: TRBD2
DNA: TGTGCCAGCAGCGTAGGTCCGTGGCTAGCGGGAGAGGGCGAGCAGTTCTTC
CDR3: CASSVGPWLAGEGEQFF

J: TRBJ1-2
V: TRBV27
size: -
D: -
DNA: TGTGCCAGCAGCCCTGCCGACCTGACAAAGGGCTACACCTTC
CDR3: CASSPADLTKGYTF

J: TRBJ2-2
V: TRBV19
size: -
D: -
DNA: TGTGCCAGTAGTATATGGGCTAAGAACACCGGGGAGCTGTTTTTT
CDR3: CASSIWAKNTGELFF

J: TRBJ2-3
V: TRBV27
size: -
D: TRBD2
DNA: TGTGCCAGCAGTCCCCTCGGGAGCGGGAGGATGTATACGCAGTATTTT
CDR3: CASSPLGSGRMYTQYF

J: TRBJ2-5
V: TRBV5-1
size: once
D: TRBD2
DNA: TGCGCCAGCTGGTCCGCTAGCGGGGGACAAGAGACCCAGTACTTC
CDR3: CASWSASGGQETQYF

J: TRBJ2-2
V: TRBV7-6
size: -
D: -
DNA: TGTGCCAGCAGCCTTCAGACAGCGAACACCGGGGAGCTGTTTTTT
CDR3: CASSLQTANTGELFF

J: TRBJ2-1
V: TRBV10-3
size: -
D: TRBD1
DNA: TGTGCCATCAGTGAAGGACAGGACAATGAGCAGTTCTTC
CDR3: CAISEGQDNEQFF

J: TRBJ2-3
V: TRBV27
size: -
D: TRBD2
DNA: TGTGCCAGCAGTCGCCCGGGACTAGCTAAAGATACGCAGTATTTT
CDR3: CASSRPGLAKDTQYF

J: TRBJ2-5
V: TRBV5-1
size: -
D: -
DNA: TGCGCCAGCATTCGAGGGAGAGAGACCCAGTACTTC
CDR3: CASIRGRETQYF

J: TRBJ2-2
V: TRBV27
size: few
D: TRBD1
DNA: TGTGCCAGCAGCCGACAGGGGGCGCAGAACACCGGGGAGCTGTTTTTT
CDR3: CASSRQGAQNTGELFF

J: TRBJ1-2
V: TRBV6-1
size: -
D: -
DNA: TGTGCCATCGAACTGACAGGCCTCTATGGCTACACCTTC
CDR3: CAIELTGLYGYTF